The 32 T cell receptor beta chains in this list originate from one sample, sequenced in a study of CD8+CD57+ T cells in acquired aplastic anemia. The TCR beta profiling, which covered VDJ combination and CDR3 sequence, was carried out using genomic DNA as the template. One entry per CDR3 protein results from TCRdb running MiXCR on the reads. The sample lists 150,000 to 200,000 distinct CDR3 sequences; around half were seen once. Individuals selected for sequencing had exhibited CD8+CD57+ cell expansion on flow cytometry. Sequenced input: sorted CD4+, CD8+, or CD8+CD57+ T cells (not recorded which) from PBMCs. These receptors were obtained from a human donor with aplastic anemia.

CDR3 residues: CASREPGLGAYNEQYF. CDR3 sequence (DNA): TGTGCCAGCAGAGAACCGGGACTAGGCGCTTACAATGAGCAGTACTTC. V usage is TRBV5-6 and J usage is TRBJ2-5; 8 positions match TRBD2. V trimming: 5 bases; J trimming: 11 bases; junction bases outside the gene matches: 20. From germline, CDR1 is SGHDT and CDR2 YYEEEE. CDR3 length equals 16 residues.

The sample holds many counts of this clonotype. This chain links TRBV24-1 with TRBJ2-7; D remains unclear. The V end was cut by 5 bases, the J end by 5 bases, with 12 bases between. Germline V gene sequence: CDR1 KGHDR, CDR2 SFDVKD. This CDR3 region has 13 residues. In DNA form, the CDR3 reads TGTGCCACCAGTGGCCGGTTCACGCACGAGCAGTACTTC. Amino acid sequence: CATSGRFTHEQYF.

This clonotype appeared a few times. The CDR3 here is CASLGASGNTIYF. The CDR3 DNA reads as TGTGCCAGCCTGGGGGCCTCTGGAAACACCATATATTTT. This chain connects TRBV6-2 or TRBV6-3 to TRBJ1-3; D is possibly TRBD1 (6 bases). The germline V and J ends were trimmed by 8 bases and 0 bases, with 8 bases remaining between them. Per germline, CDR1 MNHEY and CDR2 SVGEGT. The CDR3 extends over 13 amino acids.

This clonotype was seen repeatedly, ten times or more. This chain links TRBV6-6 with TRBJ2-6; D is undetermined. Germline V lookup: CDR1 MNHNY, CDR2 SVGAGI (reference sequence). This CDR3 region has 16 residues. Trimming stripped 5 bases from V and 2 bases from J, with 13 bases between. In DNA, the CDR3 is TGTGCCAGCAGTCCCTACTTCGTACCTGGGGCCAACGTCCTGACTTTC. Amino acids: CASSPYFVPGANVLTF.

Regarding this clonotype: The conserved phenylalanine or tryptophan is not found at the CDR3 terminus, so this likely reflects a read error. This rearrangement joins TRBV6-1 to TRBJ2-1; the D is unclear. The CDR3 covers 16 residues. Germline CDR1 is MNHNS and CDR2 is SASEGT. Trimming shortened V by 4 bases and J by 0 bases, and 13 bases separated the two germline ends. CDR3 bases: TGTGCCAGCAGTGGAGAACTCCTGAGCTCCTACAATGAGCAGTTCCTC. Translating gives CASSGELLSSYNEQFL.

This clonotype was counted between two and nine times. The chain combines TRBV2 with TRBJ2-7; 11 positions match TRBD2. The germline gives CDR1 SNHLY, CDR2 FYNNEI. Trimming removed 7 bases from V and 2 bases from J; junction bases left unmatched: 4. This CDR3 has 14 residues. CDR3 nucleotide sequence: TGTGCCAGCAACCGACTAGCGGGGACCTACGAGCAGTACTTC. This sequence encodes CASNRLAGTYEQYF.

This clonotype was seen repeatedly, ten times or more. The CDR3 here is CASSVAGPTEAFF. The CDR3 DNA is TGTGCCAGCAGCGTTGCAGGGCCCACTGAAGCTTTCTTT. The chain uses TRBV9 and TRBJ1-1, with a weak D call TRBD1 (5 bases). Per the germline V gene, CDR1 is SGDLS and CDR2 is YYNGEE. Deletions cut 2 bases from V and 4 bases from J, with 9 bases between. CDR3 length: 13 residues. The full variable domain, completed using reference TRBV9 and TRBJ1-1, is DSGVTQTPKHLITATGQRVTLRCSPRSGDLSVYWYQQSLDQGLQFLIQYYNGEERAKGNILERFSAQQFPDLHSELNLSSLELGDSALYFCASSVAGPTEAFFGQGTRLTVV.

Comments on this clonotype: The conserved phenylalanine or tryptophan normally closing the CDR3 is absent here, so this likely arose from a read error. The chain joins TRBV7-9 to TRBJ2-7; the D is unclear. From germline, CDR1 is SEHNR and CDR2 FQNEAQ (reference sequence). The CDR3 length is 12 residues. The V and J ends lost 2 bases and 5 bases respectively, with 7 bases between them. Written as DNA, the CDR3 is TGTGCCAGCAGCTTAACTGGGGACGAGCAGTACCTC. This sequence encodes CASSLTGDEQYL.

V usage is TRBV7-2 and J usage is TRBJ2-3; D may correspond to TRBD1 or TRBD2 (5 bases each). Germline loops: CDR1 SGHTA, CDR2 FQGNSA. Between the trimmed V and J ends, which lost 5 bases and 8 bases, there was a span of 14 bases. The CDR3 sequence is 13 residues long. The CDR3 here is CASSLRGDGTQYF. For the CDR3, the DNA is TGTGCCAGCAGCCTCCGTGGGGACGGTACGCAGTATTTT.

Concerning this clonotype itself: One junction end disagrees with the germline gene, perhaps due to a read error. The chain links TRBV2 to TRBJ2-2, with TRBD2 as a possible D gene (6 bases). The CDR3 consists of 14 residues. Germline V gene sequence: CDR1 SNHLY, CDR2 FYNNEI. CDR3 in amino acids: CASSEGPSTGGLFF. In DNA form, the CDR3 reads TGTGCCAGCAGTGAAGGTCCTAGTACCGGGGGGCTGTTTTTT.

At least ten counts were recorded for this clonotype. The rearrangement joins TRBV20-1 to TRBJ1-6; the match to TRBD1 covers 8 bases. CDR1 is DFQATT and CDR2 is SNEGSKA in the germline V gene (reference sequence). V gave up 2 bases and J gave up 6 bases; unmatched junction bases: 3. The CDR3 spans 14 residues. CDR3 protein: CSARPTGANSPLHF. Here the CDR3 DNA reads TGCAGTGCTAGACCGACAGGGGCTAATTCACCCCTCCACTTT.

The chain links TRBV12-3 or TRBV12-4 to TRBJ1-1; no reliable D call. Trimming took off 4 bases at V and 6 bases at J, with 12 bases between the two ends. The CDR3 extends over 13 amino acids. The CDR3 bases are TGTGCCAGCAGTTCTCCTTTCCGGCCTGAAGCTTTCTTT. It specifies CASSSPFRPEAFF.

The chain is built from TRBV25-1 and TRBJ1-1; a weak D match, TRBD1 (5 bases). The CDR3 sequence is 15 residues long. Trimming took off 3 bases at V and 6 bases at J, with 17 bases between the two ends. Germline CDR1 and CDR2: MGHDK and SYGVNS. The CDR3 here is CASSDSLQALPEAFF. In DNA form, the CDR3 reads TGTGCCAGCAGTGATAGCTTACAGGCTCTACCTGAAGCTTTCTTT.

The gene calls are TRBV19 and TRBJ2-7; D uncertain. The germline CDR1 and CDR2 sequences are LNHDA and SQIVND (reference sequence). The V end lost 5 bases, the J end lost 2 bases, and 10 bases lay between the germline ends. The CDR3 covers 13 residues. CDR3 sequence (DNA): TGTGCCAGTAGTTTGGACCCAACCTACGAGCAGTACTTC. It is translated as CASSLDPTYEQYF.

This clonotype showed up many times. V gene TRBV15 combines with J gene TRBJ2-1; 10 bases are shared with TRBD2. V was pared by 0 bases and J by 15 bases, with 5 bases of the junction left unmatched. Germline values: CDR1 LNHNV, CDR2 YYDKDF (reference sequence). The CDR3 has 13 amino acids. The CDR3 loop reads CATSRDETSGTFF. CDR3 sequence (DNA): TGTGCCACCAGCAGAGATGAAACTAGCGGGACGTTCTTC.

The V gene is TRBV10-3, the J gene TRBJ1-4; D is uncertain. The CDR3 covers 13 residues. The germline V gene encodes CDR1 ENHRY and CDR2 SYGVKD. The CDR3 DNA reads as TGTCTTATATGCCCGCAGTTCAATGAAAAACTGTTTTTT. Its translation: CLICPQFNEKLFF.

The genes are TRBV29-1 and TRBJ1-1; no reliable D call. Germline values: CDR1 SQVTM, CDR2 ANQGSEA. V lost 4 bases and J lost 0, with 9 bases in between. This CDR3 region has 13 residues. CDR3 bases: TGCAGCGTTGGAGGGCAGTTGAACACTGAAGCTTTCTTT. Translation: CSVGGQLNTEAFF. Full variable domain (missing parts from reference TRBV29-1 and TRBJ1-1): SAVISQKPSRDICQRGTSLTIQCQVDSQVTMMFWYRQQPGQSLTLIATANQGSEATYESGFVIDKFPISRPNLTFSTLTVSNMSPEDSSIYLCSVGGQLNTEAFFGQGTRLTVV.

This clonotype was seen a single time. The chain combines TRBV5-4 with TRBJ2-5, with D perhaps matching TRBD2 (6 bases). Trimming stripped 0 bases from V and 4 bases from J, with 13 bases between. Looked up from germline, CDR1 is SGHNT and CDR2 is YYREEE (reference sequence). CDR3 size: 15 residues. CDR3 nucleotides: TGTGCCAGCAGCTTGGTGGGGGGAGGTTTAGAGACCCAGTACTTC. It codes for CASSLVGGGLETQYF.

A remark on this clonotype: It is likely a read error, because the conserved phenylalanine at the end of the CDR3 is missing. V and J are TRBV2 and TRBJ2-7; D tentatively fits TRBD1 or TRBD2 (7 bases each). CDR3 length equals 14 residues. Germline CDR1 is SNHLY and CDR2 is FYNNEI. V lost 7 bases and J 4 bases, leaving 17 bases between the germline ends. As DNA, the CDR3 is TGTGCCAGCAACTGGGCAGGGGGGGTATACGAGCAGTACTTA. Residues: CASNWAGGVYEQYL.

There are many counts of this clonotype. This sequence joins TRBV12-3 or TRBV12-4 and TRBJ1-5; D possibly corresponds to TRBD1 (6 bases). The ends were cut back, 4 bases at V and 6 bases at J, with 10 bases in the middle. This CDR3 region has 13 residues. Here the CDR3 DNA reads TGTGCCAGCAGTTCACAGGGAATTCAGCCCCAGCATTTT. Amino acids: CASSSQGIQPQHF.

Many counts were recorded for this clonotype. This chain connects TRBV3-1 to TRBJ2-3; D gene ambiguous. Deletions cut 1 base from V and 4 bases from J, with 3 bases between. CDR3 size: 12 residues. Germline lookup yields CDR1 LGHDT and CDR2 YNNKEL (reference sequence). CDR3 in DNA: TGTGCCAGCAGCCAAGGGCCAGATACGCAGTATTTT. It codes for CASSQGPDTQYF.

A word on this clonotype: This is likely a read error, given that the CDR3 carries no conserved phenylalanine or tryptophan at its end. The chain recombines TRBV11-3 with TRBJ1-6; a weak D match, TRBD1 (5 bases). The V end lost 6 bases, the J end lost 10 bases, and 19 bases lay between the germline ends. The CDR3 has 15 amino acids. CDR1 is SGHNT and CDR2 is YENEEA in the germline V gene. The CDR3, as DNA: TGTGCCAGCAGTCCTCGGGACCCAGGGCTATCACCCCTCCACTCT. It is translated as CASSPRDPGLSPLHS.

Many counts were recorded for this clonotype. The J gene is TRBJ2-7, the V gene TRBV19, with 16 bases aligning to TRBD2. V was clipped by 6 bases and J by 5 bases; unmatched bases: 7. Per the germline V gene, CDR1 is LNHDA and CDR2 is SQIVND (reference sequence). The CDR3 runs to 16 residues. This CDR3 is CASSPGTSGRADEQYF. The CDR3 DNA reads TGTGCCAGTAGCCCCGGGACTAGCGGGAGGGCCGACGAGCAGTACTTC. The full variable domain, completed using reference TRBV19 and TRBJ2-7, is DGGITQSPKYLFRKEGQNVTLSCEQNLNHDAMYWYRQDPGQGLRLIYYSQIVNDFQKGDIAEGYSVSREKKESFPLTVTSAQKNPTAFYLCASSPGTSGRADEQYFGPGTRLTVT.

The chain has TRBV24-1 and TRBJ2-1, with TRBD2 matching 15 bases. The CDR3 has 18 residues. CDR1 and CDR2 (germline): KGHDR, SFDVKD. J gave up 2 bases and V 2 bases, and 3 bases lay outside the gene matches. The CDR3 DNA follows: TGTGCCACCAGTGATTGGACTAGCGGGAGGGGGACCTACAATGAGCAGTTCTTC. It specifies CATSDWTSGRGTYNEQFF.

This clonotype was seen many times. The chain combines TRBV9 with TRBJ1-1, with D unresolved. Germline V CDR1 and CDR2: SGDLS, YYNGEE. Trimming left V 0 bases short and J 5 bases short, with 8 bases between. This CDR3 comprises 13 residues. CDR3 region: CASSVVDGTEAFF. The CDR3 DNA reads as TGTGCCAGCAGCGTAGTAGATGGGACTGAAGCTTTCTTT. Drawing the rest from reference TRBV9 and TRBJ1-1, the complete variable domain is DSGVTQTPKHLITATGQRVTLRCSPRSGDLSVYWYQQSLDQGLQFLIQYYNGEERAKGNILERFSAQQFPDLHSELNLSSLELGDSALYFCASSVVDGTEAFFGQGTRLTVV.

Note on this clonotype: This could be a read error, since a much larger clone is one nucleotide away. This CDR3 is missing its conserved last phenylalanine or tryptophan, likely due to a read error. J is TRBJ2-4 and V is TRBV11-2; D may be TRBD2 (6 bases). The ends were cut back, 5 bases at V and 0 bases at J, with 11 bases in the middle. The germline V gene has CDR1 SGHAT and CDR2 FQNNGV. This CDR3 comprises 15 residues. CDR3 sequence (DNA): TGTGCCAGCAGCCTTAGCGGAACAGCCAAAAACATTCAGTACTCC. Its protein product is CASSLSGTAKNIQYS.

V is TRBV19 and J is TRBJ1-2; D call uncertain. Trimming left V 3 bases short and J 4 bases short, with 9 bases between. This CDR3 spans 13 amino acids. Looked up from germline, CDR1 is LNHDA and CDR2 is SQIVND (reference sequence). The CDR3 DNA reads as TGTGCCAGTAGTATGTATGGCCCCTATGGCTACACCTTC. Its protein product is CASSMYGPYGYTF. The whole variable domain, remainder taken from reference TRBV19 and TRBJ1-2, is DGGITQSPKYLFRKEGQNVTLSCEQNLNHDAMYWYRQDPGQGLRLIYYSQIVNDFQKGDIAEGYSVSREKKESFPLTVTSAQKNPTAFYLCASSMYGPYGYTFGSGTRLTVV.

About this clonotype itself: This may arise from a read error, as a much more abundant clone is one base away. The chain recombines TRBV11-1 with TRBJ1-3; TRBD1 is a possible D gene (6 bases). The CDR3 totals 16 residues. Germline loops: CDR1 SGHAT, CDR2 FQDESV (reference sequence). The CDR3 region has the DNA TGTGCCAGCAGCTTAGCGGGGGGCCGCTCTGGAAACACCATATGTTTT. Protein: CASSLAGGRSGNTICF.

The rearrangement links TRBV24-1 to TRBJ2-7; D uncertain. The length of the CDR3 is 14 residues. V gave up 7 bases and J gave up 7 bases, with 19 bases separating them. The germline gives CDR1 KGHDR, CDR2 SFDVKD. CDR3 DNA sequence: TGTGCCACCAGGGATAGCAGTGGTATGGGAGAGCAGTACTTC. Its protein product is CATRDSSGMGEQYF.

The CDR3 sequence is CATSRDGGGTDTQYF. The CDR3 region has the DNA TGTGCCACCAGCAGAGATGGCGGGGGCACAGATACGCAGTATTTT. The rearrangement links TRBV15 to TRBJ2-3, with a possible D match to TRBD2 (6 bases). Deletions cut 0 bases from V and 1 base from J, with 8 bases between. This CDR3 spans 15 amino acids. Germline V gives CDR1 LNHNV, CDR2 YYDKDF (reference sequence).

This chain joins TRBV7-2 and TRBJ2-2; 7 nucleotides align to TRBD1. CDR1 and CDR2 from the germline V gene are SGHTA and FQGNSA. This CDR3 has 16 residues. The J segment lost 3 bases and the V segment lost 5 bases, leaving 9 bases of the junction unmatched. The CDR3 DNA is TGTGCCAGCAGCCTAATATCGGACAGGTACACCGGGGAGCTGTTTTTT. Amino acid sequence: CASSLISDRYTGELFF.

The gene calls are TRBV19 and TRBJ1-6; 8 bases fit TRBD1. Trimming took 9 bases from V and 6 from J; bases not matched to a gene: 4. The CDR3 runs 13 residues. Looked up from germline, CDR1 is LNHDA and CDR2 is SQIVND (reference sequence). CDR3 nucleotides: TGTGCCAGCCGGGACAGGTTTAATTCACCCCTCCACTTT. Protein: CASRDRFNSPLHF.